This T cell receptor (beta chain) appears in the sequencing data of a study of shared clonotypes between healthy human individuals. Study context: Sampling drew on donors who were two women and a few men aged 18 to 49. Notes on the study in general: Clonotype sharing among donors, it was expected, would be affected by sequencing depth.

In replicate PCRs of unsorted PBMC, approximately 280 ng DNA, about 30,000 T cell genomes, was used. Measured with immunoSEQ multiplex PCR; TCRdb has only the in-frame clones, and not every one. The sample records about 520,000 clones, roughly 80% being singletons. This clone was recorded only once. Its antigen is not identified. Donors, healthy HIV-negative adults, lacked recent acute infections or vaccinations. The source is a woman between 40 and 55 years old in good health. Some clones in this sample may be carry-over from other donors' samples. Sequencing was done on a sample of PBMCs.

The CDR3 loop is CAWSATGTGMTDTQYF. CDR3 nucleotides: TGTGCCTGGAGTGCTACCGGGACAGGGATGACAGATACGCAGTATTTT. The J gene is TRBJ2-3, the V gene TRBV30, with 9 bases identical to TRBD1. There are 16 residues in the CDR3. With 1 base clipped from V and 3 bases from J, the junction kept 8 bases outside the gene matches. CDR1 GTSNPN and CDR2 SVGIG come from the germline V gene (reference sequence). Supplemented by reference TRBV30 and TRBJ2-3, the full variable domain reads SQTIHQWPATLVQPVGSPLSLECTVEGTSNPNLYWYRQAAGRGLQLLFYSVGIGQISSEVPQNLSASRPQDRQFILSSKKLLLSDSGFYLCAWSATGTGMTDTQYFGPGTRLTVL.